A single sample is the source of the 21 T cell receptor beta chains below, sequenced in a study of cytomegalovirus exposure and HLA in healthy donors. Researchers ran the PCR with 60 Vbeta and 13 Jbeta primers. Using immunoSEQ multiplex PCR, the repertoire was profiled, and TCRdb retains in-frame clones only, with some absent. The table includes about 160,000 clones, more than 60% detected once. The sequencing sample was made of PBMCs. These receptors all come from a man in his forties in good health and CMV-seronegative.

The chain employs TRBV5-1 and TRBJ2-2, with a possible D match to TRBD2 (6 bases). Germline V CDR1 and CDR2: SGHRS, YFSETQ. The V gene lost 1 base and the J gene lost 6 bases, with 13 bases spanning the gap. The CDR3 is 15 residues long. The CDR3 DNA reads as TGCGCCAGCAGCTTGATCGGGGGTAATCCCGGGGAGCTGTTTTTT. It yields the protein CASSLIGGNPGELFF. Complete variable domain (other parts from reference TRBV5-1 and TRBJ2-2): KAGVTQTPRYLIKTRGQQVTLSCSPISGHRSVSWYQQTPGQGLQFLFEYFSETQRNKGNFPGRFSGRQFSNSRSEMNVSTLELGDSALYLCASSLIGGNPGELFFGEGSRLTVL.

This clone was seen once. This chain joins TRBV5-1 and TRBJ2-4; a weak D match, TRBD1 (5 bases). Trimming took 4 bases from V and 9 from J, leaving 14 bases between them. The length of the CDR3 is 13 residues. Germline V CDR1 and CDR2: SGHRS, YFSETQ. The CDR3 DNA sequence: TGCGCCAGCAGCGCCACACAGGCAACCATTCAGTACTTC. It codes for CASSATQATIQYF. The variable domain in full, completed from reference TRBV5-1 and TRBJ2-4, reads KAGVTQTPRYLIKTRGQQVTLSCSPISGHRSVSWYQQTPGQGLQFLFEYFSETQRNKGNFPGRFSGRQFSNSRSEMNVSTLELGDSALYLCASSATQATIQYFGAGTRLSVL.

The genes are TRBV7-6 and TRBJ2-5; D possibly corresponds to TRBD2 (6 bases). This CDR3 has 15 residues. The V and J ends lost 6 bases and 4 bases respectively, with 18 bases between them. Germline V CDR1 and CDR2: SGHVS, FNYEAQ. The CDR3 sequence is CASRGGGALRETQYF. The CDR3 DNA reads TGTGCCAGCAGAGGTGGCGGGGCCCTCCGAGAGACCCAGTACTTC. Filled out from reference TRBV7-6 and TRBJ2-5, the complete variable domain reads GAGVSQSPRYKVTKRGQDVALRCDPISGHVSLYWYRQALGQGPEFLTYFNYEAQQDKSGLPNDRFSAERPEGSISTLTIQRTEQRDSAMYRCASRGGGALRETQYFGPGTRLLVL.

This chain connects TRBV2 to TRBJ2-2; 7 positions agree with TRBD2. After removal of 0 bases from V and 2 bases from J, the junction contained 6 bases not matched to a gene. Germline V gives CDR1 SNHLY, CDR2 FYNNEI. The CDR3 length is 17 residues. The CDR3 protein is CASSEAGLADNTGELFF. The CDR3 nucleotides are TGTGCCAGCAGTGAAGCGGGGCTAGCGGACAACACCGGGGAGCTGTTTTTT.

The V call is TRBV5-1, the J call TRBJ2-5; 12 bases align to TRBD2. The assigned J gene may be wrong: the sequence end matches TRBJ2-7 better. This CDR3 is built from 15 residues. Germline V gene data show CDR1 as SGHRS and CDR2 as YFSETQ. The CDR3 DNA reads as TGCGCCAGCAGCGCAGCTAGCGGGGGGGCTTACGAGCAGTACTTC. This codes for CASSAASGGAYEQYF.

V is TRBV7-3 and J is TRBJ2-5; TRBD1 matches at 9 bases. Germline CDR1 reads SGHTA; CDR2 reads FQGTGA. V was pared by 6 bases and J by 5 bases, with 13 bases of the junction left unmatched. This CDR3 is 16 amino acids long. CDR3 region: CASSLYGQGIFETQYF. The CDR3 DNA is TGTGCCAGCAGTCTTTATGGACAGGGGATATTTGAGACCCAGTACTTC.

The J gene is TRBJ2-7, the V gene TRBV30, with no clear D. The V end was cut by 0 bases, the J end by 4 bases, with 13 bases between. The CDR3 runs to 14 residues. The germline V gene has CDR1 GTSNPN and CDR2 SVGIG (reference sequence). The CDR3 DNA reads TGTGCCTGGAGTGTTACGGGTTCTACTTACGAGCAGTACTTC. Protein: CAWSVTGSTYEQYF.

This chain links TRBV18 with TRBJ2-7, with TRBD1 as a possible D gene (5 bases). CDR1 and CDR2 (germline): KGHSH, LQKENI. The CDR3 is made up of 13 amino acids. V lost 3 bases to trimming and J lost 1 base, with 7 bases between them. The CDR3 spells CASSPDSSYEQYF. DNA of the CDR3: TGTGCCAGCTCACCCGACAGTTCCTACGAGCAGTACTTC.

The chain uses TRBV7-9 and TRBJ1-1, with D possibly matching TRBD1 (5 bases). Between the trimmed V and J ends, which lost 1 base and 1 base, there was a span of 16 bases. This CDR3 has 17 amino acids. The germline V gene encodes CDR1 SEHNR and CDR2 FQNEAQ (reference sequence). CDR3 sequence: CASSLVGSGPSNTEAFF. The CDR3, as DNA: TGTGCCAGCAGCTTAGTCGGGTCAGGGCCTTCGAACACTGAAGCTTTCTTT.

The chain combines TRBV11-2 with TRBJ2-1, with 8 bases that match TRBD1. V was clipped by 4 bases and J by 2 bases; unmatched bases: 4. The V gene's germline CDR1 is SGHAT and CDR2 FQNNGV. CDR3 length: 15 residues. CDR3: CASSSDRAPYNEQFF. The CDR3 nucleotides read TGTGCCAGCAGCTCGGACAGGGCCCCCTACAATGAGCAGTTCTTC.

This clone was seen only a few times. The rearrangement uses TRBV9 and TRBJ2-7; 7 bases line up with TRBD2. The germline V gene has CDR1 SGDLS and CDR2 YYNGEE. Trimming at V came to 0 bases and at J to 5 bases, leaving 8 bases not matched to a gene. The CDR3 is made up of 15 amino acids. The CDR3 here is CASSVDTGTKDEQYF. CDR3 nucleotides: TGTGCCAGCAGCGTAGACACCGGGACTAAGGACGAGCAGTACTTC.

The J gene is TRBJ1-2, the V gene TRBV13, with TRBD1 as a possible D gene (6 bases). This CDR3 has 16 residues. Germline V gives CDR1 PRHDT, CDR2 FYEKMQ (reference sequence). The germline V and J ends were trimmed by 1 base and 5 bases, with 17 bases remaining between them. CDR3 amino acids: CASSLDRAAGGYGYTF. CDR3 bases: TGTGCCAGCAGCTTAGACAGGGCCGCCGGGGGGTATGGCTACACCTTC.

The V gene is TRBV2, the J gene TRBJ1-3; the D gene is possibly TRBD1 (6 bases). Germline V lookup: CDR1 SNHLY, CDR2 FYNNEI. Deletions cut 8 bases from V and 3 bases from J, with 14 bases between. The CDR3 is 14 amino acids. The chain's CDR3 is CASSAGVIGNTIYF. Here the CDR3 DNA reads TGTGCCAGCTCGGCAGGGGTGATTGGAAACACCATATATTTT.

The chain employs TRBV5-4 and TRBJ2-5; TRBD2 matches at 10 bases. The closer fit of TRBJ2-7 to the DNA end suggests the J call may be wrong. CDR3 length equals 15 residues. CDR1 is SGHNT, CDR2 YYREEE, per germline (reference sequence). CDR3 bases: TGTGCCAGCAGCTCGGAGCGGGGGGGCCTCTACGAGCAGTACTTC. Translation gives CASSSERGGLYEQYF.

V is TRBV5-6 and J is TRBJ2-1; D might be TRBD2 (5 bases). Trimming removed 0 bases from V and 2 bases from J, with 9 bases in between. This CDR3 is 15 amino acids long. Germline CDR1 SGHDT, CDR2 YYEEEE. CDR3: CASSLEADPYNEQFF. CDR3 sequence (DNA): TGTGCCAGCAGCTTGGAAGCGGATCCCTACAATGAGCAGTTCTTC.

J is TRBJ2-1 and V is TRBV6-6; TRBD1 aligns across 7 bases. The CDR3 spans 14 residues. Germline V CDR1 and CDR2: MNHNY, SVGAGI (reference sequence). V lost 5 bases and J lost 9; bases outside the gene matches: 10. CDR3 DNA: TGTGCCAGCAGTACAGACAGGGATCACAGTGAGCAGTTCTTC. This translates into CASSTDRDHSEQFF.

This clone is a singleton in its sample. The V gene is TRBV7-3, the J gene TRBJ2-5; 13 nucleotides align to TRBD2. V gave up 5 bases and J gave up 2 bases; unmatched junction bases: 5. This CDR3 has 16 amino acids. Germline lookup yields CDR1 SGHTA and CDR2 FQGTGA. CDR3 sequence: CASSRGLAGVQETQYF. In nucleotides, the CDR3 is TGTGCCAGCAGCCGCGGACTAGCGGGAGTTCAAGAGACCCAGTACTTC. The variable domain in full, with the rest retrieved from reference TRBV7-3 and TRBJ2-5, is GAGVSQTPSNKVTEKGKYVELRCDPISGHTALYWYRQSLGQGPEFLIYFQGTGAADDSGLPNDRFFAVRPEGSVSTLKIQRTERGDSAVYLCASSRGLAGVQETQYFGPGTRLLVL.

The V gene is TRBV30, the J gene TRBJ2-3, with TRBD1 matching over 7 bases. The CDR3 loop spans 11 amino acids. Germline V gene lookup returns CDR1 GTSNPN and CDR2 SVGIG (reference sequence). V trimming: 3 bases; J trimming: 9 bases; junction bases outside the gene matches: 3. For the CDR3, the DNA is TGTGCCTGGAGCCAGGGGGACACGCAGTATTTT. Translation gives CAWSQGDTQYF.

The chain is built from TRBV9 and TRBJ1-2; 8 nucleotides line up with TRBD1. The junction had 2 bases not matched to a gene; V was cut back by 0 bases and J by 4 bases. Looked up from germline, CDR1 is SGDLS and CDR2 is YYNGEE. The CDR3 covers 14 residues. The CDR3 region is CASSVGDRGYGYTF. As DNA, the CDR3 is TGTGCCAGCAGCGTAGGCGACAGGGGCTATGGCTACACCTTC.

The rearrangement uses TRBV19 and TRBJ2-5; 12 bases agree with TRBD2. The CDR3 contains 16 residues. Germline lookup yields CDR1 LNHDA and CDR2 SQIVND (reference sequence). V gave up 5 bases and J gave up 5 bases; unmatched junction bases: 9. In DNA form, the CDR3 reads TGTGCCAGTAGTCTAAGGACTAGCGGGGTGGGGGAGACCCAGTACTTC. This encodes CASSLRTSGVGETQYF.

This clone has more than one count but fewer than ten. The chain employs TRBV19 and TRBJ2-7; the match to TRBD1 covers 11 bases. Germline CDR1 reads LNHDA; CDR2 reads SQIVND (reference sequence). This CDR3 is built from 17 residues. With V trimmed by 5 bases and J by 5 bases, 14 bases remained unmatched. The CDR3 DNA is TGTGCCAGTAGTCCCGGCGCAGGGGGACAGGGGGTCCACGAGCAGTACTTC. This codes for CASSPGAGGQGVHEQYF.